The present T cell receptor beta chain was sequenced within a study of shared clonotypes between healthy human individuals. Terminally differentiated effector memory CD45RA+ cells were excluded by CCR7 positive selection of CD45RO-negative cells. All donors were healthy HIV-negative adults lacking recent acute infections or vaccinations. Data came from immunoSEQ multiplex PCR; TCRdb stores just in-frame clones and leaves some out. The table has about 1,900,000 clones, less than 95% seen once. CDR1 and CDR2 (germline): SGDLS, YYNGEE. The ends were cut back, 7 bases at V and 0 bases at J, with 10 bases in the middle. The CDR3 has 13 amino acids.

This sequence joins TRBV9 and TRBJ1-2; unclear D gene. Sequenced input: naive CD8+ T cells sorted from blood. The sequence came from a man aged 18 to 29 in good health. CDR3 in amino acids: CASFGGPNYGYTF. The CDR3, as DNA: TGTGCCAGCTTCGGAGGGCCTAACTATGGCTACACCTTC.